This T cell receptor beta chain derives from a study of blood T cell repertoires in COVID-19. Study-wide background: Samples representing acute and convalescent COVID-19 were sourced from the United States, Italy and Spain. The analysed material was cDNA or gDNA that came from T cells, B-cell-depleted T cells, or PBMCs.

V lost 0 bases, J lost 3 bases, and 6 bases lay in between. Per germline, CDR1 SGHTS and CDR2 YDEGEE. CDR3 length: 14 amino acids. Authors' analysis steps: It was from reference gene primer amplification that nucleated cell counts were estimated. Sequenced by immunoSEQ multiplex PCR; TCRdb stores in-frame clones only, minus some. V and J calls and clone size are given by that table; D and trimming were obtained from the DNA. The repertoire consists of approximately 190,000 clones, with under 90% occurring once and the leading ten covering 13% to 15%. Sample: peripheral blood. This receptor was taken from a man in his thirties or forties with active or convalescent COVID-19. This rearrangement joins TRBV5-8 to TRBJ2-2; the D gene is possibly TRBD1 (5 bases). CDR3 in amino acids: CASSLEGDTGELFF. CDR3 DNA sequence: TGTGCCAGCAGCTTGGAAGGGGACACCGGGGAGCTGTTTTTT.